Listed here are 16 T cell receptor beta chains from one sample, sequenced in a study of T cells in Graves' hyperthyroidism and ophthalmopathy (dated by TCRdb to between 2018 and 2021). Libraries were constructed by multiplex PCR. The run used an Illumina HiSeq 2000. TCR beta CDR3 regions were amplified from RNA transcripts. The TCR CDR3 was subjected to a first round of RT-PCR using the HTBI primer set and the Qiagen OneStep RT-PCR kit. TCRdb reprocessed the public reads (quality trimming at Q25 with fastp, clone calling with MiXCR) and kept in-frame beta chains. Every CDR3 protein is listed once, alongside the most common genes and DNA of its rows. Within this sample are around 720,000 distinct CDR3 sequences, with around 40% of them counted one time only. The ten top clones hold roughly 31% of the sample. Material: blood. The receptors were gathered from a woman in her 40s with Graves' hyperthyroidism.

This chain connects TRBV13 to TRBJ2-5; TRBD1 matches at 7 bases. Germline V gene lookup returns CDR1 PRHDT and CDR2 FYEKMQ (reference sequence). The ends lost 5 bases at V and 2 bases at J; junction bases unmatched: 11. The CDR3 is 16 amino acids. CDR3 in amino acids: CASSAQSDRIQETQYF. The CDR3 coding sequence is TGTGCCAGCAGCGCCCAGTCGGACAGGATACAAGAGACCCAGTACTTC.

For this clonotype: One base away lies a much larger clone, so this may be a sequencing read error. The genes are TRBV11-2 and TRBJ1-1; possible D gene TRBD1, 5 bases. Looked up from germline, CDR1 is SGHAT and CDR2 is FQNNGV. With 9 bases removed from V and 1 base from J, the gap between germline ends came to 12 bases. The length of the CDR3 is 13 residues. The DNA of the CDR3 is TGTGCCAGTGCCGGGGCCTCGAACACTGAAGCTTTCTTT. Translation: CASAGASNTEAFF.

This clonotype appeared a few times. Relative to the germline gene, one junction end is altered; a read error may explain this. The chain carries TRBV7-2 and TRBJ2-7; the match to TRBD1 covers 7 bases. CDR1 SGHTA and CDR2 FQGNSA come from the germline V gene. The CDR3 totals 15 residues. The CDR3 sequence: CASSLGSGQYYEQYF. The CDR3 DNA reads TGTGCCAGCAGTTTAGGATCGGGACAGTACTACGAGCAGTACTTC.

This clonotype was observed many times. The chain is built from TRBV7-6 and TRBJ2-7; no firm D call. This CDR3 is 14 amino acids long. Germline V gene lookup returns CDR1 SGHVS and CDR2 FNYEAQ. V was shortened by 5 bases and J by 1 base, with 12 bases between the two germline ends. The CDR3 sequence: CASSEQPGSYEQYF. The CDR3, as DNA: TGTGCCAGCAGCGAACAACCCGGGTCCTACGAGCAGTACTTC. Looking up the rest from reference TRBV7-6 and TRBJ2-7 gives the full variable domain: GAGVSQSPRYKVTKRGQDVALRCDPISGHVSLYWYRQALGQGPEFLTYFNYEAQQDKSGLPNDRFSAERPEGSISTLTIQRTEQRDSAMYRCASSEQPGSYEQYFGPGTRLTVT.

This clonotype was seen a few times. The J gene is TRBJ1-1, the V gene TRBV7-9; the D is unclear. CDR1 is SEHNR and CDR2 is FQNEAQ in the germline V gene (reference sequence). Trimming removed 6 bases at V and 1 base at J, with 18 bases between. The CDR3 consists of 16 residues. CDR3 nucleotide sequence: TGTGCCAGCAGGAGCTTAGGAAGACCAGAGAACACTGAAGCTTTCTTT. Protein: CASRSLGRPENTEAFF.

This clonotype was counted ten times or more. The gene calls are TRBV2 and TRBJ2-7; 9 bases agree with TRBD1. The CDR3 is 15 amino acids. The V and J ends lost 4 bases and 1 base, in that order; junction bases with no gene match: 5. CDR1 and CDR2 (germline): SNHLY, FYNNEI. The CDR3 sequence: CASSGQGVLSYEQYF. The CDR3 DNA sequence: TGTGCCAGCAGTGGACAGGGGGTCTTATCCTACGAGCAGTACTTC.

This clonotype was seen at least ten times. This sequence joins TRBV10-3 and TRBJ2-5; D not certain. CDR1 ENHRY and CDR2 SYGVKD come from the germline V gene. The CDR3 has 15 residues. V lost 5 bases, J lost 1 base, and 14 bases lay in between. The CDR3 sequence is CAISSYLDTQETQYF. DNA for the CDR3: TGTGCCATCAGTAGTTATCTAGACACCCAAGAGACCCAGTACTTC.

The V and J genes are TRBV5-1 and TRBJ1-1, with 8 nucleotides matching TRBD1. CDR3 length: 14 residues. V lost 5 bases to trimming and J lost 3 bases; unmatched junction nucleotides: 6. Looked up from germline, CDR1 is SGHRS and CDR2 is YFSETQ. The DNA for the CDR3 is TGCGCCAGCAGATGGGGACAGGCGGACACTGAAGCTTTCTTT. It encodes CASRWGQADTEAFF.

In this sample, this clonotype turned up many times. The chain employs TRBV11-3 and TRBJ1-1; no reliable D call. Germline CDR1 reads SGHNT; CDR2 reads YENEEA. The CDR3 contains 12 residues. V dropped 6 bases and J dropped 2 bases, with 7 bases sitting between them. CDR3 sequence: CASRSRNTEAFF. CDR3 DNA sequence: TGTGCCAGCAGGTCCAGAAACACTGAAGCTTTCTTT.

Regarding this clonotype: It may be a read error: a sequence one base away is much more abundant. The CDR3 spells CSARDWTSDTYEQYF. In DNA form, the CDR3 reads TGCAGTGCTAGAGATTGGACTAGCGACACCTACGAGCAGTACTTC. This chain uses TRBV20-1 with TRBJ2-7; 9 nucleotides line up with TRBD2. CDR1 and CDR2 from the germline V gene are DFQATT and SNEGSKA (reference sequence). The CDR3 covers 15 residues. The V segment lost 0 bases and the J segment 2 bases; nucleotides outside the gene matches: 5.

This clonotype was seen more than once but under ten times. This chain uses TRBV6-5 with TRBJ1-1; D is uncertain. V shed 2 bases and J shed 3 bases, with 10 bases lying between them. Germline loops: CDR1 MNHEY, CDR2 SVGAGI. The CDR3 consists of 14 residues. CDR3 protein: CASSYGLGYTEAFF. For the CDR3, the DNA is TGTGCCAGCAGTTACGGGTTAGGGTACACTGAAGCTTTCTTT.

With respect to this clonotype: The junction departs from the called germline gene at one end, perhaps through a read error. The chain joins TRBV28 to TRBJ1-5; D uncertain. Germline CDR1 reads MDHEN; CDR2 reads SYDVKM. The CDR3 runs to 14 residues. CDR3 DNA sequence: TGTGCCAGCAGTTTAGGAACCAGCAATCAGCCCCGGCATTTT. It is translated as CASSLGTSNQPRHF.

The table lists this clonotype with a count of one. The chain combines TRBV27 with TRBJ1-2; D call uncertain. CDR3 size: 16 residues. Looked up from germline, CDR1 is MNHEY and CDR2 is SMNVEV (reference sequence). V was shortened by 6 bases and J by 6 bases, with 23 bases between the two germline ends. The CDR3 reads CASSLGPQATGDGYTF. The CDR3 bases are TGTGCCAGCAGCCTAGGACCCCAGGCTACTGGGGATGGCTACACCTTC.

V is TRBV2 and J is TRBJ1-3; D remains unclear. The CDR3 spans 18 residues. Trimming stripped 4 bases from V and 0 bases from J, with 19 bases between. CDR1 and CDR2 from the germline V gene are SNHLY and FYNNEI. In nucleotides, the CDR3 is TGTGCCAGCAGTGTCCCCCCGGGGTCAACTAGCTCTGGAAACACCATATATTTT. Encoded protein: CASSVPPGSTSSGNTIYF.

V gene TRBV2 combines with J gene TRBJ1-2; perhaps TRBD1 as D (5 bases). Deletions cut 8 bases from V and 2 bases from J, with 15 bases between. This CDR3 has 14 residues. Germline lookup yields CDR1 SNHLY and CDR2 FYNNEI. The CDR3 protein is CASVLLRANYGYTF. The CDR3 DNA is TGTGCCAGCGTTTTACTCAGGGCCAACTATGGCTACACCTTC.

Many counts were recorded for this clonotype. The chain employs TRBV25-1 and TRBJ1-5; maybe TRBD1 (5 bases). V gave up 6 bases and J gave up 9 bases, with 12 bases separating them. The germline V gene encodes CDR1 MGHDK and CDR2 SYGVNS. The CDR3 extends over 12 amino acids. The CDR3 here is CASSSQRGPQHF. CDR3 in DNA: TGTGCCAGCAGCTCCCAAAGGGGGCCCCAGCATTTT.